The next 24 T cell receptor beta chains were all read from a single sample in a study of blood T cell repertoires in COVID-19 (dated by TCRdb to 2018 to 2021). To prepare the library, the immunoSEQ multiplex PCR assay was applied. In TCRdb, the immuneACCESS table is reduced to in-frame sequences with V and J assigned. These tables do not hold every clone; where another copy was compared, an unresolved V gene accounts for under half, and the others remain unexplained. This sample is represented by about 360,000 clones; more than 75% of them were singletons. Over 0.95% of the sample belongs to the ten largest clones. Sequencing was done on a sample of peripheral blood. These receptors were taken from a human donor with acute or convalescent COVID-19. The donor label of this sample is uncertain.

J is TRBJ2-1 and V is TRBV6-6; D remains unclear. Trimming pared 8 bases from V and 7 bases from J, leaving 9 bases between. Germline V CDR1 and CDR2: MNHNY, SVGAGI (reference sequence). This CDR3 comprises 11 residues. For the CDR3, the DNA is TGTGCCAGCTACCTCGGGAATGAGCAGTTCTTC. As protein: CASYLGNEQFF.

The rearrangement joins TRBV15 to TRBJ1-2, with D perhaps matching TRBD1 (5 bases). V was trimmed by 1 base and J by 2 bases, leaving 11 bases between them. The CDR3 is 15 residues long. Germline V gene lookup returns CDR1 LNHNV and CDR2 YYDKDF (reference sequence). CDR3 sequence: CATSRVRDSNYGYTF. The CDR3 DNA reads TGTGCCACCAGCAGAGTTCGTGACAGCAACTATGGCTACACCTTC.

The chain links TRBV25-1 to TRBJ1-2, with 8 bases that match TRBD1. This CDR3 region has 14 residues. In germline, CDR1 is MGHDK, CDR2 SYGVNS. The junction had 5 bases not matched to a gene; V was cut back by 4 bases and J by 4 bases. In nucleotides, the CDR3 is TGTGCCAGCAGTGCAGGGGGCGTCGGCTATGGCTACACCTTC. It encodes CASSAGGVGYGYTF.

The CDR3 here is CASSYGTQSPDTQYF. CDR3 sequence (DNA): TGTGCCAGCAGTTACGGGACTCAGTCCCCAGATACGCAGTATTTT. This chain connects TRBV6-5 to TRBJ2-3; tentatively, D is TRBD2 (6 bases). Germline CDR1 reads MNHEY; CDR2 reads SVGAGI. The CDR3 runs 15 residues. V was clipped by 2 bases and J by 4 bases, with 13 bases between them.

V gene TRBV30 combines with J gene TRBJ1-4, with 9 bases fitting TRBD1. CDR1 is GTSNPN, CDR2 SVGIG, per germline (reference sequence). Germline trimming cut 4 bases from V and 10 bases from J; bases unmatched to any gene: 10. CDR3 size: 14 residues. The CDR3 DNA reads as TGTGCCTGGACCCTCCAGCTGGGACAGGGAAAACTGTTTTTT. Translation gives CAWTLQLGQGKLFF.

This rearrangement joins TRBV27 to TRBJ2-2; 9 bases map to TRBD1. The V and J ends lost 6 bases and 4 bases, in that order; junction bases with no gene match: 9. The CDR3 consists of 16 residues. Germline assignment: CDR1 MNHEY and CDR2 SMNVEV (reference sequence). The CDR3: CASRQGTGHSTGELFF. CDR3 in DNA: TGTGCCAGCAGACAGGGGACAGGGCACTCCACCGGGGAGCTGTTTTTT.

The rearrangement uses TRBV27 and TRBJ2-7; D is possibly TRBD2 (6 bases). Germline V gene data show CDR1 as MNHEY and CDR2 as SMNVEV (reference sequence). The CDR3 consists of 15 residues. Between the trimmed V and J ends, which lost 0 bases and 3 bases, there was a span of 12 bases. The CDR3 loop is CASSLSGGPFYEQYF. In DNA, the CDR3 is TGTGCCAGCAGTTTATCGGGGGGTCCCTTCTACGAGCAGTACTTC.

Only one count was recorded for this clone. CDR3 nucleotides: TGTGCCAGCAGCCCGAGGGTGACAGGGGGCACCGGGGAGCTGTTTTTT. Protein product: CASSPRVTGGTGELFF. The rearrangement joins TRBV7-6 to TRBJ2-2; TRBD1 agrees at 9 bases. Germline loops: CDR1 SGHVS, CDR2 FNYEAQ. J lost 4 bases, V lost 5 bases, and 8 bases had no gene match. The CDR3 is 16 amino acids. The variable domain in full, with the rest retrieved from reference TRBV7-6 and TRBJ2-2, is GAGVSQSPRYKVTKRGQDVALRCDPISGHVSLYWYRQALGQGPEFLTYFNYEAQQDKSGLPNDRFSAERPEGSISTLTIQRTEQRDSAMYRCASSPRVTGGTGELFFGEGSRLTVL.

This clone was observed a single time. The chain links TRBV5-8 to TRBJ2-1; a possible D gene is TRBD1 (6 bases). V gave up 3 bases and J gave up 3 bases, with 13 bases separating them. In germline, CDR1 is SGHTS, CDR2 YDEGEE. The CDR3 is 15 amino acids. The CDR3 DNA is TGTGCCAGCAGCTCTGGGTCGGACAGCTACAATGAGCAGTTCTTC. As protein: CASSSGSDSYNEQFF.

The chain has TRBV2 and TRBJ1-5; TRBD1 aligns across 7 bases. The CDR3 spans 15 residues. CDR1 is SNHLY and CDR2 is FYNNEI in the germline V gene. With V trimmed by 5 bases and J by 2 bases, 6 bases remained unmatched. CDR3: CASSRDRVGNQPQHF. The CDR3 bases are TGTGCCAGCAGTCGCGACAGGGTAGGCAATCAGCCCCAGCATTTT.

The chain links TRBV7-2 to TRBJ1-5; the match to TRBD1 covers 7 bases. Germline CDR1 SGHTA, CDR2 FQGNSA. V lost 1 base to trimming and J lost 6 bases; unmatched junction nucleotides: 6. The CDR3 consists of 15 residues. The DNA for the CDR3 is TGTGCCAGCAGCTTAGTCTTACAGGGGAGTCAGCCCCAGCATTTT. Its translation: CASSLVLQGSQPQHF.

This rearrangement joins TRBV18 to TRBJ2-1, with 8 nucleotides matching TRBD2. After removal of 3 bases from V and 3 bases from J, the junction contained 10 bases not matched to a gene. CDR3 length: 17 amino acids. The germline V gene has CDR1 KGHSH and CDR2 LQKENI. In DNA form, the CDR3 reads TGTGCCAGCTCACCTCCCGGGGGGGACTTACTCTACAATGAGCAGTTCTTC. Residues: CASSPPGGDLLYNEQFF.

The chain recombines TRBV5-6 with TRBJ1-1; perhaps TRBD1 as D (6 bases). The CDR3 runs to 13 residues. Trimming took off 0 bases at V and 8 bases at J, with 11 bases between the two ends. Germline V gene lookup returns CDR1 SGHDT and CDR2 YYEEEE. In DNA, the CDR3 is TGTGCCAGCAGCTTGGACAGGGCGGCCGAAGCTTTCTTT. This encodes CASSLDRAAEAFF.

The chain combines TRBV7-2 with TRBJ2-2, with 7 positions matching TRBD1. The CDR3 is 17 residues long. Per germline, CDR1 SGHTA and CDR2 FQGNSA. Trimming removed 8 bases from V and 1 base from J; junction bases left unmatched: 13. CDR3 DNA sequence: TGTGCCAGCTTACTGAGGGTAGACAGGGTGAACACCGGGGAGCTGTTTTTT. Amino acid sequence: CASLLRVDRVNTGELFF.

The genes are TRBV19 and TRBJ2-7; 11 bases map to TRBD2. The V gene end was trimmed by 5 bases and the J gene end by 2 bases; junction bases not matched to a gene: 5. The CDR3 runs to 15 residues. Germline-derived CDR1 and CDR2 are LNHDA and SQIVND (reference sequence). This CDR3 is CASSDLAGGPYEQYF. CDR3 sequence (DNA): TGTGCCAGTAGTGACCTAGCGGGAGGTCCCTACGAGCAGTACTTC.

The chain joins TRBV6-2 or TRBV6-3 to TRBJ1-3, with D unresolved. The CDR3 length is 16 residues. The germline V and J ends were trimmed by 5 bases and 0 bases, with 14 bases remaining between them. Germline V gene sequence: CDR1 MNHEY, CDR2 SVGEGT. The CDR3 DNA is TGTGCCAGCAGTACGGTGGTATACCTCTCTGGAAACACCATATATTTT. It specifies CASSTVVYLSGNTIYF.

This clone was found a few times. V is TRBV6-5 and J is TRBJ1-6, with D maybe TRBD1 (5 bases). CDR1 and CDR2 from the germline V gene are MNHEY and SVGAGI. The CDR3 spans 14 residues. Trimming shortened V by 6 bases and J by 0 bases, and 6 bases separated the two germline ends. The chain's CDR3 is CASRGGSYNSPLHF. The DNA for the CDR3 is TGTGCCAGCAGGGGGGGCTCCTATAATTCACCCCTCCACTTT.

V gene TRBV3-1 (or the pseudogene TRBV3-2) combines with J gene TRBJ2-3, with 9 bases that match TRBD1. Unmatched junction bases numbered 3, after V lost 2 bases and J lost 0 bases. Germline lookup yields CDR1 LGHDT and CDR2 YNNKEL (reference sequence). The CDR3 extends over 16 amino acids. CDR3 sequence reads: CASSQTDRGSTDTQYF. The DNA of the CDR3 is TGTGCCAGCAGCCAAACCGACAGGGGGAGCACAGATACGCAGTATTTT.

Note on this clone: Other DNA sequences from this sample encode an identical CDR3 as well. The rearrangement links TRBV12-3 or TRBV12-4 to TRBJ1-5; no reliable D call. CDR3 length: 13 residues. V was shortened by 2 bases and J by 4 bases, with 6 bases between the two germline ends. The CDR3 sequence is CASSLSGNQPQHF. In DNA form, the CDR3 reads TGTGCCAGCAGTTTATCGGGGAATCAGCCCCAGCATTTT.

For the CDR3, the DNA is TGCGCCAGCAGCTTGGACGGGAGCGCAGATACGCAGTATTTT. Translated: CASSLDGSADTQYF. This chain connects TRBV5-1 to TRBJ2-3; perhaps TRBD2 as D (6 bases). Germline V gene data show CDR1 as SGHRS and CDR2 as YFSETQ. This CDR3 region has 14 residues. Trimming pared 0 bases from V and 4 bases from J, leaving 9 bases between.

The table lists this clone with a count of one. V is TRBV20-1 and J is TRBJ1-4; D remains ambiguous. This CDR3 region has 11 residues. Germline V gives CDR1 DFQATT, CDR2 SNEGSKA (reference sequence). Trimming took 5 bases from V and 14 from J, leaving 15 bases between them. CDR3 in amino acids: CSAGYGAVLFF. CDR3 coding DNA: TGCAGTGCTGGGTACGGAGCGGTGCTGTTTTTT.

V and J are TRBV7-9 and TRBJ1-1; 7 bases fit TRBD1. This CDR3 comprises 13 residues. Germline V gene sequence: CDR1 SEHNR, CDR2 FQNEAQ (reference sequence). J gave up 4 bases and V 5 bases, and 4 bases lay outside the gene matches. CDR3 loop: CASSRGGLTEAFF. The CDR3 DNA is TGTGCCAGCAGCCGAGGGGGCCTCACTGAAGCTTTCTTT.

The chain joins TRBV6-5 to TRBJ2-7; possibly TRBD1 for D (5 bases). Trimming removed 1 base at V and 2 bases at J, with 12 bases between. The CDR3 has 15 residues. CDR1 is MNHEY, CDR2 SVGAGI, per germline. CDR3 in DNA: TGTGCCAGCAGTTACTTGGGGCAAAGAGCCTACGAGCAGTACTTC. Protein sequence: CASSYLGQRAYEQYF.

The chain joins TRBV6-5 to TRBJ2-7, with 10 bases identical to TRBD1. The ends lost 6 bases at V and 5 bases at J; junction bases unmatched: 7. CDR3 length equals 14 residues. Germline V lookup: CDR1 MNHEY, CDR2 SVGAGI. The CDR3 DNA is TGTGCCAGCAGAAGCGGGACAGGGGTTCACGAGCAGTACTTC. Encoded protein: CASRSGTGVHEQYF.